This paragraph reports one TCR beta chain. The data stem from a study of blood T cell repertoires in COVID-19. Study details: Acute and convalescent COVID-19 samples came from the United States, Italy and Spain. In each case, the material was cDNA or gDNA derived from T cells, B-cell-depleted T cells, or PBMCs.

This table comes from immunoSEQ multiplex PCR, and its TCRdb copy is limited to in-frame clones, with some not included. This sample has about 100,000 clones, with around four fifths found just once. The sequence was obtained from a man over 45 with active or convalescent COVID-19. The material sequenced was peripheral blood.

Here the CDR3 reads CASSLSSWGGSTSPLHF. The CDR3 region has the DNA TGTGCCAGCAGTCTCTCCTCCTGGGGAGGGTCAACTTCACCCCTCCACTTT. The chain uses TRBV6-6 and TRBJ1-6, with D unresolved. The CDR3 runs to 17 residues. Trimming took 5 bases from V and 9 from J, leaving 23 bases between them. The V gene's germline CDR1 is MNHNY and CDR2 SVGAGI (reference sequence).